Each of the 28 T cell receptor beta chains below was sequenced from the same sample in a study of human T cells and chemical hapten exposure. Time point specified: patch test 2, 6 weeks after DPC sensitization. Treatment meaning: therapeutic diphenylcyclopropenone sensitization with weekly scalp DPC. From the RACE reads, TCRdb called clonotypes with MiXCR, one entry per CDR3 protein. Of around 99,000 distinct CDR3 sequences in the sample, roughly 11% were seen once. The sequencing used whole blood, collected in connection with sensitization to the hapten diphenylcyclopropenone (DPC). The receptor set was obtained from a man in his forties with alopecia areata. Some clones in this sample may be carry-over from other donors' samples.

This clonotype appeared a few times. This chain uses TRBV10-3 with TRBJ2-3; D gene uncertain. CDR3 length: 11 residues. Germline V gives CDR1 ENHRY, CDR2 SYGVKD. Trimming removed 4 bases at V and 4 bases at J, with 3 bases between. The CDR3 DNA follows: TGTGCCATCAGTGTGGCAGATACGCAGTATTTT. Translation gives CAISVADTQYF.

The gene calls are TRBV20-1 and TRBJ2-1; 8 bases are a match to TRBD2. Germline V gives CDR1 DFQATT, CDR2 SNEGSKA (reference sequence). CDR3 length: 17 residues. V lost 0 bases, J lost 3 bases, and 10 bases stayed unmatched. For the CDR3, the DNA is TGCAGTGCTAGAGATCCTTCCAGCGGGAGAAGCTACAATGAGCAGTTCTTC. Encoded protein: CSARDPSSGRSYNEQFF.

In this sample, this clonotype turned up a few times. The rearrangement links TRBV6-5 to TRBJ2-3; 11 bases are a match to TRBD2. This CDR3 is built from 17 residues. The trim removed 3 bases at V and 4 bases at J, leaving 9 bases unmatched. Germline assignment: CDR1 MNHEY and CDR2 SVGAGI. CDR3 region: CASSYGVLAGVSDTQYF. The CDR3 DNA reads as TGTGCCAGCAGTTATGGGGTACTAGCGGGAGTTTCAGATACGCAGTATTTT.

This clonotype came up many times. The chain is built from TRBV18 and TRBJ2-3; TRBD1 agrees at 7 bases. The CDR3 is made up of 14 amino acids. Germline CDR1 and CDR2: KGHSH and LQKENI. The CDR3 DNA is TGTGCTAGCAGCCGGGACAGCTCCACAGATACGCAGTATTTT. It yields the protein CASSRDSSTDTQYF.

This clonotype appeared a few times. The chain combines TRBV30 with TRBJ2-1, with 9 bases aligning to TRBD2. V lost 0 bases and J lost 6; bases outside the gene matches: 6. Germline V CDR1 and CDR2: GTSNPN, SVGIG (reference sequence). The CDR3 consists of 15 residues. This CDR3 is CAWSVQLAGSNEQFF. CDR3 DNA: TGTGCCTGGAGTGTACAGCTAGCGGGAAGCAATGAGCAGTTCTTC.

The sample holds a few counts of this clonotype. This chain joins TRBV13 and TRBJ2-1; D is perhaps TRBD2 (5 bases). Between the trimmed V and J ends, which lost 5 bases and 4 bases, there was a span of 15 bases. CDR1 and CDR2 (germline): PRHDT, FYEKMQ (reference sequence). The CDR3 loop spans 15 amino acids. In nucleotides, the CDR3 is TGTGCCAGCAGCCTATACCAGGCGGGTTACAATGAGCAGTTCTTC. This translates into CASSLYQAGYNEQFF.

This clonotype appeared a few times. V is TRBV20-1 and J is TRBJ2-5, with 9 bases fitting TRBD1. Losses at the gene ends were 3 bases for V and 4 bases for J; bases not matched to a gene: 9. In germline, CDR1 is DFQATT, CDR2 SNEGSKA (reference sequence). The CDR3 extends over 15 amino acids. This CDR3 is CSARGSTGGPETQYF. The DNA of the CDR3 is TGCAGTGCTAGGGGGAGCACAGGGGGCCCAGAGACCCAGTACTTC.

The chain links TRBV10-3 to TRBJ1-1; unclear D gene. This CDR3 comprises 14 residues. With 4 bases removed from V and 3 bases from J, the gap between germline ends came to 12 bases. Germline V gene lookup returns CDR1 ENHRY and CDR2 SYGVKD. CDR3 loop: CAISALVQHTEAFF. The CDR3 bases are TGTGCCATCAGTGCCTTAGTTCAGCACACTGAAGCTTTCTTT.

This clonotype was found once. This chain uses TRBV2 with TRBJ2-3; 7 bases map to TRBD2. The V gene's germline CDR1 is SNHLY and CDR2 FYNNEI. The CDR3 spans 14 residues. With V trimmed by 8 bases and J by 2 bases, 7 bases remained unmatched. The CDR3, as DNA: TGTGCCAGCGGGGCGGGGGACCTCACAGATACGCAGTATTTT. Its protein is CASGAGDLTDTQYF.

This clonotype was picked up many times. The rearrangement links TRBV30 to TRBJ1-5, with D hard to call. Trimming cost V 5 bases and J 2 bases, with 22 bases left between them. In germline, CDR1 is GTSNPN, CDR2 SVGIG (reference sequence). The CDR3 consists of 17 residues. This CDR3 reads CAWAPRPPWEGNQPQHF. The CDR3 DNA reads as TGTGCCTGGGCCCCTCGTCCTCCCTGGGAGGGCAATCAGCCCCAGCATTTT.

V is TRBV7-9 and J is TRBJ2-1, with D perhaps being TRBD1 or TRBD2 (5 bases each). CDR1 is SEHNR and CDR2 is FQNEAQ in the germline V gene (reference sequence). The CDR3 length is 15 residues. The germline V and J ends were trimmed by 1 base and 8 bases, with 15 bases remaining between them. The DNA for the CDR3 is TGTGCCAGCAGCTTAGTACGGGACCTTGTCGATGAGCAGTTCTTC. It encodes CASSLVRDLVDEQFF. Together with reference TRBV7-9 and TRBJ2-1, the CDR3 gives the full variable domain: DTGVSQNPRHKITKRGQNVTFRCDPISEHNRLYWYRQTLGQGPEFLTYFQNEAQLEKSRLLSDRFSAERPKGSFSTLEIQRTEQGDSAMYLCASSLVRDLVDEQFFGPGTRLTVL.

This clonotype appeared many times. The chain employs TRBV6-5 and TRBJ1-5, with D maybe TRBD1 (5 bases). V lost 7 bases and J 0 bases, leaving 10 bases between the germline ends. The CDR3 extends over 14 amino acids. CDR1 is MNHEY, CDR2 SVGAGI, per germline. The CDR3 reads CASTPGGSNQPQHF. The CDR3 DNA reads TGTGCCAGCACCCCTGGGGGTAGCAATCAGCCCCAGCATTTT.

This clonotype has ten or more counts. CDR3 nucleotides: TGTGCCACCAGCAGACGGGGACAGGCATTACCCGGGGAGCTGTTTTTT. Protein product: CATSRRGQALPGELFF. The chain combines TRBV15 with TRBJ2-2, with TRBD1 matching over 8 bases. The CDR3 has 16 amino acids. Germline-derived CDR1 and CDR2 are LNHNV and YYDKDF (reference sequence). J gave up 6 bases and V 2 bases, and 8 bases lay outside the gene matches.

There are a few counts of this clonotype. This chain uses TRBV5-1 with TRBJ1-6; possible D gene TRBD1, 5 bases. Trimming removed 2 bases at V and 9 bases at J, with 15 bases between. The CDR3 sequence is 15 residues long. Germline CDR1 and CDR2: SGHRS and YFSETQ. The CDR3 spells CASSFGREAFSPLHF. The CDR3 nucleotides read TGCGCCAGCAGCTTCGGCAGGGAAGCCTTTTCACCCCTCCACTTT.

The chain uses TRBV12-3 or TRBV12-4 and TRBJ2-1, with 11 bases lining up with TRBD2. The CDR3 extends over 15 amino acids. Trimming took 3 bases from V and 7 from J; bases not matched to a gene: 5. The chain's CDR3 is CASSFVAGGANEQFF. As DNA, the CDR3 is TGTGCCAGCAGTTTCGTAGCGGGAGGGGCAAATGAGCAGTTCTTC.

This clonotype was picked up many times. The rearrangement links TRBV6-2 or TRBV6-3 to TRBJ2-1; D is perhaps TRBD2 (5 bases). With 5 bases removed from V and 5 bases from J, the gap between germline ends came to 16 bases. Germline CDR1 MNHEY, CDR2 SVGEGT. The CDR3 sequence is 15 residues long. The CDR3 bases are TGTGCCAGCAGTCGCGACTATTACTCAGACAATGAGCAGTTCTTC. Translating it yields CASSRDYYSDNEQFF.

The sample holds many counts of this clonotype. The CDR3, as DNA: TGTGCCAGCAGCCAAGAAACTAGCTGGGCCAAAAACATTCAGTACTTC. Its protein is CASSQETSWAKNIQYF. The gene calls are TRBV4-2 and TRBJ2-4; a weak D match, TRBD2 (6 bases). The ends were cut back, 0 bases at V and 1 base at J, with 10 bases in the middle. The CDR3 sequence is 16 residues long. Germline V lookup: CDR1 LGHNA, CDR2 YNFKEQ.

As DNA, the CDR3 is TGTGCCAGCACCCTGGGACTAGCGGGGATCGAGCAGTTCTTC. Translating gives CASTLGLAGIEQFF. The gene calls are TRBV12-3 or TRBV12-4 and TRBJ2-1; 13 nucleotides line up with TRBD2. The V gene end was trimmed by 7 bases and the J gene end by 10 bases; junction bases not matched to a gene: 7. The CDR3 covers 14 residues.

The chain employs TRBV12-3 or TRBV12-4 and TRBJ2-3; 12 nucleotides agree with TRBD2. The CDR3 length is 17 residues. The V gene end was trimmed by 7 bases and the J gene end by 5 bases; junction bases not matched to a gene: 13. The CDR3 spells CASTPTPSGRAEDTQYF. The CDR3 nucleotides are TGTGCCAGCACTCCGACCCCTAGCGGGAGGGCCGAAGATACGCAGTATTTT.

This clonotype came up a few times. V is TRBV24-1 and J is TRBJ2-5; D may be TRBD1 or TRBD2 (5 bases each). This CDR3 has 12 residues. Germline V lookup: CDR1 KGHDR, CDR2 SFDVKD. The ends were cut back, 4 bases at V and 7 bases at J, with 9 bases in the middle. This chain's CDR3 is CATSDGAGTQYF. The CDR3 DNA sequence: TGTGCCACCAGTGACGGGGCAGGGACCCAGTACTTC.

In its sample, this clonotype was seen many times. J is TRBJ1-5 and V is TRBV6-1; 12 nucleotides line up with TRBD1. The ends lost 5 bases at V and 7 bases at J; junction bases unmatched: 9. There are 16 residues in the CDR3. From germline, CDR1 is MNHNS and CDR2 SASEGT. The CDR3 here is CASSRTGTGGYQPQHF. For the CDR3, the DNA is TGTGCCAGCAGTCGAACCGGGACAGGGGGCTACCAGCCCCAGCATTTT.

This clonotype was recorded a few times. The chain couples TRBV7-2 to TRBJ1-1; D gene uncertain. Germline CDR1 reads SGHTA; CDR2 reads FQGNSA. The V end was cut by 5 bases, the J end by 4 bases, with 14 bases between. The CDR3 has 14 residues. This CDR3 reads CASSPTSVATEAFF. DNA of the CDR3: TGTGCCAGCAGCCCTACGTCTGTGGCCACTGAAGCTTTCTTT.

On this clonotype: A junction boundary mismatches the germline segment, possibly from a read error. The chain's CDR3 is CVSSAYRVTSGNTIYF. CDR3 bases: TGTGTCAGCAGTGCGTACAGGGTGACCTCTGGAAACACCATATATTTT. This chain links TRBV25-1 with TRBJ1-3; tentatively, D is TRBD1 (6 bases). CDR3 length: 16 residues. CDR1 MGHDK and CDR2 SYGVNS come from the germline V gene.

The chain carries TRBV12-3 or TRBV12-4 and TRBJ2-1; a possible D gene is TRBD2 (7 bases). Trimming cost V 6 bases and J 9 bases, with 15 bases left between them. The CDR3 contains 13 residues. In nucleotides, the CDR3 is TGTGCCAGCAGCCCGGGGGGCGGGCTTGAGCAGTTCTTC. Encoded protein: CASSPGGGLEQFF.

This clonotype was recorded a few times. The V and J genes are TRBV5-4 and TRBJ2-3; 10 bases are shared with TRBD2. Germline CDR1 reads SGHNT; CDR2 reads YYREEE (reference sequence). The CDR3 has 16 amino acids. V dropped 1 base and J dropped 5; count of bases not matched to a gene: 7. CDR3: CASSLPAGGPGDTQYF. CDR3 sequence (DNA): TGTGCCAGCAGCTTGCCAGCGGGAGGGCCAGGAGATACGCAGTATTTT.

This clonotype has more than one count but fewer than ten. V gene TRBV5-4 combines with J gene TRBJ2-3; D uncertain. The CDR3 spans 14 residues. The V end was cut by 4 bases, the J end by 5 bases, with 14 bases between. Germline loops: CDR1 SGHNT, CDR2 YYREEE (reference sequence). This chain's CDR3 is CASSPLGGRDTQYF. The CDR3, as DNA: TGTGCCAGCAGCCCGCTGGGCGGTCGAGATACGCAGTATTTT.

This clonotype has just a few counts. The V call is TRBV7-2, the J call TRBJ2-2; D gene unclear. Trimming left V 5 bases short and J 5 bases short, with 9 bases between. The CDR3 consists of 13 residues. Germline V gene lookup returns CDR1 SGHTA and CDR2 FQGNSA. CDR3 nucleotides: TGTGCCAGCAGCCGTCCTGTTACCGGGGAGCTGTTTTTT. It is translated as CASSRPVTGELFF.

The chain employs TRBV9 and TRBJ2-1; D uncertain. The CDR3 loop spans 13 amino acids. CDR1 is SGDLS and CDR2 is YYNGEE in the germline V gene. Trimming removed 1 base from V and 5 bases from J, with 7 bases in between. Here the CDR3 reads CASSVRQDNEQFF. The CDR3 region has the DNA TGTGCCAGCAGCGTAAGGCAGGACAATGAGCAGTTCTTC.